A single sample is the source of the 15 T cell receptor beta chains below, sequenced in a study of T cells after yellow fever vaccination. One entry per CDR3 protein results from TCRdb running MiXCR on the 5' RACE reads. The sample lists 500,000 to 650,000 distinct CDR3 sequences; about 17% were seen once. The starting material was PBMCs, obtained 5 days after the first yellow fever vaccination. The source of these receptors is a man younger than 30 who received the YFV17D yellow fever vaccine.

This chain connects TRBV5-4 to TRBJ1-1, with D unclear. V was shortened by 1 base and J by 1 base, with 14 bases between the two germline ends. The length of the CDR3 is 16 residues. The germline CDR1 and CDR2 sequences are SGHNT and YYREEE (reference sequence). Written as DNA, the CDR3 is TGTGCCAGCAGCTTGAGTTATACACGGACGAACACTGAAGCTTTCTTT. Translated: CASSLSYTRTNTEAFF. The whole variable domain, filled in from reference TRBV5-4 and TRBJ1-1, reads ETGVTQSPTHLIKTRGQQVTLRCSSQSGHNTVSWYQQALGQGPQFIFQYYREEENGRGNFPPRFSGLQFPNYSSELNVNALELDDSALYLCASSLSYTRTNTEAFFGQGTRLTVV.

Details on this clonotype: Given a much more abundant clone one base away, this may be a read error. The rearrangement links TRBV7-2 to TRBJ2-7; no definite D call. Germline CDR1 reads SGHTA; CDR2 reads FQGNSA. The CDR3 is 12 amino acids. V lost 4 bases and J lost 0, with 4 bases in between. Written as DNA, the CDR3 is TGTGCCAGCAGCTCCAACTCCTACGAGCAGTACTTC. Protein: CASSSNSYEQYF.

This clonotype was observed a few times. The chain is built from TRBV5-1 and TRBJ2-5; 7 nucleotides line up with TRBD1. This CDR3 is built from 14 residues. J was trimmed by 5 bases and V by 1 base; bases with no gene match: 5. The germline CDR1 and CDR2 sequences are SGHRS and YFSETQ. CDR3 in DNA: TGCGCCAGCAGCTTGAACAGGGGATATGAGACCCAGTACTTC. Its translation is CASSLNRGYETQYF.

The table lists this clonotype with a count of one. CDR3 sequence reads: CASSPRGYNEKLFF. The CDR3, as DNA: TGTGCCAGCTCACCCCGGGGATACAATGAAAAACTGTTTTTT. The V and J genes are TRBV18 and TRBJ1-4; D is unresolved. The CDR3 is made up of 14 amino acids. Looked up from germline, CDR1 is KGHSH and CDR2 is LQKENI. Trimming pared 3 bases from V and 5 bases from J, leaving 10 bases between.

The V gene is TRBV12-3 or TRBV12-4, the J gene TRBJ2-5; either TRBD1 or TRBD2 may supply D (5 bases each). The CDR3 sequence is 15 residues long. V was shortened by 2 bases and J by 4 bases, with 14 bases between the two germline ends. This CDR3 reads CASSLFGPGTETQYF. DNA of the CDR3: TGTGCCAGCAGTTTATTTGGTCCAGGGACAGAGACCCAGTACTTC.

The rearrangement joins TRBV4-3 to TRBJ2-4, with TRBD1 as a possible D gene (6 bases). The CDR3 loop spans 15 amino acids. Trimming cost V 4 bases and J 8 bases, with 18 bases left between them. The germline V gene has CDR1 LGHNA and CDR2 YSLEER. CDR3 sequence: CASSPYSGPGDIQYF. The CDR3 nucleotides read TGCGCCAGCAGCCCCTATTCGGGCCCAGGGGACATTCAGTACTTC.

This clonotype was observed a few times. The chain carries TRBV12-3 or TRBV12-4 and TRBJ1-1; the D is unclear. Trimming stripped 6 bases from V and 5 bases from J, with 7 bases between. The CDR3 contains 11 residues. CDR3 in amino acids: CASSVATEAFF. The CDR3 coding sequence is TGTGCCAGCAGCGTTGCGACTGAAGCTTTCTTT.

A few counts support this clonotype. V and J are TRBV7-2 and TRBJ1-2, with D perhaps matching TRBD1 (6 bases). Germline V gene lookup returns CDR1 SGHTA and CDR2 FQGNSA. V was trimmed by 4 bases and J by 5 bases, leaving 17 bases between them. CDR3 size: 15 residues. The CDR3: CASSSGHPTLYGYTF. The CDR3 nucleotides read TGTGCCAGCAGCTCGGGACACCCGACGCTATATGGCTACACCTTC. Drawing the rest from reference TRBV7-2 and TRBJ1-2, the complete variable domain is GAGVSQSPSNKVTEKGKDVELRCDPISGHTALYWYRQSLGQGLEFLIYFQGNSAPDKSGLPSDRFSAERTGGSVSTLTIQRTQQEDSAVYLCASSSGHPTLYGYTFGSGTRLTVV.

This clonotype has more than one count but fewer than ten. The chain carries TRBV19 and TRBJ2-2; D possibly corresponds to TRBD2 (5 bases). Trimming took off 0 bases at V and 7 bases at J, with 12 bases between the two ends. Per germline, CDR1 LNHDA and CDR2 SQIVND (reference sequence). This CDR3 has 15 amino acids. The CDR3 DNA is TGTGCCAGTAGTATAGAGCGGGTTATAGGCGGGGAGCTGTTTTTT. This codes for CASSIERVIGGELFF.

The CDR3 DNA reads as TGCGCCAGCGTAGGGGGCTTGGACGCCTCCTATGGCTACACCTTC. It encodes CASVGGLDASYGYTF. J is TRBJ1-2 and V is TRBV5-1; the match to TRBD1 covers 7 bases. This CDR3 region has 15 residues. Germline trimming cut 7 bases from V and 4 bases from J; bases unmatched to any gene: 13. Germline V lookup: CDR1 SGHRS, CDR2 YFSETQ. The whole variable domain, remainder taken from reference TRBV5-1 and TRBJ1-2, is KAGVTQTPRYLIKTRGQQVTLSCSPISGHRSVSWYQQTPGQGLQFLFEYFSETQRNKGNFPGRFSGRQFSNSRSEMNVSTLELGDSALYLCASVGGLDASYGYTFGSGTRLTVV.

This clonotype came up a few times. The chain is built from TRBV28 and TRBJ2-1; 7 positions agree with TRBD2. The CDR3 runs to 15 residues. Trimming cost V 8 bases and J 4 bases; bases outside gene matches: 11. Germline V gene lookup returns CDR1 MDHEN and CDR2 SYDVKM. CDR3 DNA sequence: TGTGCCAGCTGCGGGGAGGGGCTCTTATACAATGAGCAGTTCTTC. Residues: CASCGEGLLYNEQFF.

This clonotype was recorded a few times. V is TRBV18 and J is TRBJ2-7; tentative D call: TRBD2 (7 bases). Deletions cut 3 bases from V and 5 bases from J, with 20 bases between. This CDR3 spans 16 amino acids. Per germline, CDR1 KGHSH and CDR2 LQKENI. CDR3 sequence reads: CASSPPGGASIHEQYF. The CDR3 coding sequence is TGTGCCAGCTCACCCCCGGGGGGCGCCAGTATCCACGAGCAGTACTTC.

In its sample, this clonotype was seen a few times. V usage is TRBV5-1 and J usage is TRBJ2-1; unclear D gene. CDR3 length equals 11 residues. V gave up 2 bases and J gave up 7 bases, with 4 bases separating them. Germline V gene data show CDR1 as SGHRS and CDR2 as YFSETQ. In DNA form, the CDR3 reads TGCGCCAGCAGCTTCGAAAATGAGCAGTTCTTC. Translating gives CASSFENEQFF.

V is TRBV5-1 and J is TRBJ2-7, with D tentatively TRBD1 (6 bases). The CDR3 has 14 amino acids. CDR1 SGHRS and CDR2 YFSETQ come from the germline V gene. The V and J ends lost 1 base and 6 bases respectively, with 14 bases between them. Written as DNA, the CDR3 is TGCGCCAGCAGCTTGAGGCAGGGGCCTTTCGAGCAGTACTTC. Encoded protein: CASSLRQGPFEQYF.

This sequence joins TRBV19 and TRBJ2-1; no definite D call. CDR1 is LNHDA, CDR2 SQIVND, per germline (reference sequence). The length of the CDR3 is 14 residues. The ends were cut back, 7 bases at V and 1 base at J, with 11 bases in the middle. The DNA for the CDR3 is TGTGCCAGTAACGCGCCTCCGTCCTACAATGAGCAGTTCTTC. Its protein product is CASNAPPSYNEQFF.